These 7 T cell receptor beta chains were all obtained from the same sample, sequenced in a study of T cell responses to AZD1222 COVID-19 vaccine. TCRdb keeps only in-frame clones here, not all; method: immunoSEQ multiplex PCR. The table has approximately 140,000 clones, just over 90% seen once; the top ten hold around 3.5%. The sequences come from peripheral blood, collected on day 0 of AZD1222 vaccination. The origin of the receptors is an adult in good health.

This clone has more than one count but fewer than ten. CDR3 DNA sequence: TGTGCCTGGGGGGACAGTGCCGGAAACACCATATATTTT. This codes for CAWGDSAGNTIYF. The V gene is TRBV30, the J gene TRBJ1-3, with TRBD1 identical over 7 bases. Germline V gene data show CDR1 as GTSNPN and CDR2 as SVGIG (reference sequence). The CDR3 extends over 13 amino acids. V lost 5 bases and J lost 4; bases outside the gene matches: 5.

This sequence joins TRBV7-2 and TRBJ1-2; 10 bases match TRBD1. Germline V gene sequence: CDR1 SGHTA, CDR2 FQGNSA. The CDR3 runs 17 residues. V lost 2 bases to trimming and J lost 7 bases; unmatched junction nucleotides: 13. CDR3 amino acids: CASSLRLPGQGFFGYTF. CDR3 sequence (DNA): TGTGCCAGCAGCTTACGACTTCCGGGACAGGGGTTCTTTGGCTACACCTTC.

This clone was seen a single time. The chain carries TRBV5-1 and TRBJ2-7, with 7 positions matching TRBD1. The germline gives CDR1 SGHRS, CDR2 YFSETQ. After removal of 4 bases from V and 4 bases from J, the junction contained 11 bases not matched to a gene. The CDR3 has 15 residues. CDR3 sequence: CASSVGRGGVYEQYF. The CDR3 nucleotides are TGCGCCAGCAGCGTTGGGAGAGGGGGCGTTTACGAGCAGTACTTC.

The CDR3 DNA reads TGTGCCAGCAGCTTCTGGGAGGGTCGAAATGAGCAGTTCTTC. Its translation: CASSFWEGRNEQFF. V and J are TRBV7-8 and TRBJ2-1; 7 nucleotides line up with TRBD2. CDR1 and CDR2 from the germline V gene are SGHVS and FQNEAQ. This CDR3 has 14 residues. Losses at the gene ends were 3 bases for V and 7 bases for J; bases not matched to a gene: 6.

CDR3 bases: TGCGCCAGCAGCTGGGGGGACGGACCCCAAGAGACCCAGTACTTC. Translated, it gives CASSWGDGPQETQYF. This chain uses TRBV5-1 with TRBJ2-5; a weak D match, TRBD2 (6 bases). Trimming left V 3 bases short and J 1 base short, with 13 bases between. The germline V gene encodes CDR1 SGHRS and CDR2 YFSETQ. The CDR3 has 15 residues.

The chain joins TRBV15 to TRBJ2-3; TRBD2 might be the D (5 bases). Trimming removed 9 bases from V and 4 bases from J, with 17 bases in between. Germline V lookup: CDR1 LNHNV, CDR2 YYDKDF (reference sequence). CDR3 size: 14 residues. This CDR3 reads CATGGPRTSDTQYF. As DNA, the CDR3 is TGTGCCACAGGAGGCCCGAGGACTTCAGATACGCAGTATTTT.

The DNA for the CDR3 is TGTGCCAGTACCTCACTCGACAGGGGGAATCAGCCCCAGCATTTT. Amino acid sequence: CASTSLDRGNQPQHF. This rearrangement joins TRBV19 to TRBJ1-5, with 9 bases fitting TRBD1. CDR1 LNHDA and CDR2 SQIVND come from the germline V gene (reference sequence). J lost 4 bases, V lost 7 bases, and 8 bases had no gene match. CDR3 size: 15 residues. The whole variable domain, filled in from reference TRBV19 and TRBJ1-5, reads DGGITQSPKYLFRKEGQNVTLSCEQNLNHDAMYWYRQDPGQGLRLIYYSQIVNDFQKGDIAEGYSVSREKKESFPLTVTSAQKNPTAFYLCASTSLDRGNQPQHFGDGTRLSIL.